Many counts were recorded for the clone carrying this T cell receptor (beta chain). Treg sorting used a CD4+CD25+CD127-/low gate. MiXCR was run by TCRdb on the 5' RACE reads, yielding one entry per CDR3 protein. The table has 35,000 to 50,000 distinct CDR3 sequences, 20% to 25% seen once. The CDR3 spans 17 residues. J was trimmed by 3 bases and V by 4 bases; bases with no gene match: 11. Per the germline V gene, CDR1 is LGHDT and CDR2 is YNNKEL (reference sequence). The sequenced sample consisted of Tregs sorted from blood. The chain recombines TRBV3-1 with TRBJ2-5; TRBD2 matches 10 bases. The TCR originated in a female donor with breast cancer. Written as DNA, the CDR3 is TGTGCCAGCAGCCCCGCCTGGACTAGCGGAAAGGAAGAGACCCAGTACTTC. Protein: CASSPAWTSGKEETQYF.